This T cell receptor (beta chain) originates from a study of CD8 T cells in Susac syndrome. Study outcomes and limitations: It was in TEMRA cells and active patients that Susac CD8+ clonal expansion peaked.

A quantity of 0.5 to 1 ug RNA underwent reverse transcription using random hexamers. An immunoSEQ multiplex PCR amplified TCR beta CDR3 over 54 Vbeta and 13 Jbeta. TCRdb processed the immunoSEQ multiplex PCR reads anew with MiXCR; each CDR3 protein has one entry. Among under 200,000 distinct CDR3 sequences, approximately 95% were seen once, and the ten largest hold less than 0.2%. In regard to this clonotype: Its antigen is unidentified.

CD8+ and CD4+ T cells circulating in blood were sequenced for TCR beta. This CDR3 has 15 amino acids. The germline V and J ends were trimmed by 4 bases and 2 bases, with 12 bases remaining between them. Germline V gene lookup returns CDR1 MGHRA and CDR2 YSYEKL. J is TRBJ2-1 and V is TRBV4-1; D remains ambiguous. The TCR originated in a human donor with Susac syndrome. The specimen was CD8+ T cells from PBMCs. The CDR3 DNA sequence: TGCGCCAGCAGCCCAACCCCACCCCCCTACAATGAGCAGTTCTTC. It codes for CASSPTPPPYNEQFF.